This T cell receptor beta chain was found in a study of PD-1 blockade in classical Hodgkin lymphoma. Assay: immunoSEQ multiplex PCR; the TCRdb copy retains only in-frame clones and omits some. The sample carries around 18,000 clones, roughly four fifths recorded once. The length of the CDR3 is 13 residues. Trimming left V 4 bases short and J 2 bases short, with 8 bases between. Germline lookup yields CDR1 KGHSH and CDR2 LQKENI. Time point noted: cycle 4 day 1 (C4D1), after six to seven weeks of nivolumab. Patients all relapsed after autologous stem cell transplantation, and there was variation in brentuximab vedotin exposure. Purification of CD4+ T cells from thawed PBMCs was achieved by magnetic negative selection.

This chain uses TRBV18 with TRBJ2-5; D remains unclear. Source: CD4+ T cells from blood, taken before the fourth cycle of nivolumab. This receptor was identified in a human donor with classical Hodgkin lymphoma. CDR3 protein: CASSRSSQETQYF. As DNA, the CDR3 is TGTGCCAGCTCACGATCGTCGCAAGAGACCCAGTACTTC. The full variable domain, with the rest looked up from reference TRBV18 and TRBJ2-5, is NAGVMQNPRHLVRRRGQEARLRCSPMKGHSHVYWYRQLPEEGLKFMVYLQKENIIDESGMPKERFSAEFPKEGPSILRIQQVVRGDSAAYFCASSRSSQETQYFGPGTRLLVL.